In this sample, the clone carrying this T cell receptor (beta chain) turned up once. The data belong to a study of CD8 T cells in Susac syndrome. Germline V lookup: CDR1 LNHDA, CDR2 SQIVND (reference sequence). The CDR3 has 14 residues. V lost 4 bases to trimming and J lost 4 bases, with 11 bases between them. Random-hexamer reverse transcription was applied to roughly 0.5 to 1 ug RNA. TCRdb re-called the immunoSEQ multiplex PCR reads with MiXCR, one entry per CDR3 protein. Of approximately 170,000 distinct CDR3 sequences listed, 92% are singletons. The J gene is TRBJ1-5, the V gene TRBV19; the D is unclear. The TCR sequence derives from a human donor in good health. Sequencing was performed on CD4+ T cells from PBMCs. CDR3 bases: TGTGCCAGTAGTACCCTTGGCGCGAATCAGCCCCAGCATTTT. As protein: CASSTLGANQPQHF.